These 21 T cell receptor beta chains were sequenced from one sample in a study of metastatic and nonmetastatic thyroid tumors. Every patient was untreated before thyroid surgery. Using MiXCR, TCRdb reanalyzed the PCR reads. The sample carries some 15,000 clones, roughly 21% recorded once. Material for sequencing was adjacent normal tissue. Receptors originate from a female donor with papillary thyroid cancer or a benign thyroid nodule (not recorded which). Some clones in this sample may be carry-over from other donors' samples.

This chain joins TRBV6-1 and TRBJ2-7; TRBD2 matches at 7 bases. CDR1 and CDR2 (germline): MNHNS, SASEGT. CDR3 size: 13 residues. The trim removed 8 bases at V and 5 bases at J, leaving 9 bases unmatched. DNA of the CDR3: TGTGCCAGCGTCGGCGGGGGATTCCACGAGCAGTACTTC. This encodes CASVGGGFHEQYF.

In the case of this clone: One end of the junction varies from germline; a read error may be responsible. V and J are TRBV11-2 and TRBJ2-3; tentative D call: TRBD2 (5 bases). This CDR3 comprises 15 residues. In germline, CDR1 is SGHAT, CDR2 FQNNGV. The CDR3 loop is CASSSDYLSTDTQYF. CDR3 bases: TGTGCCAGCAGCTCTGACTACCTAAGCACAGATACCCAGTATTTT. The full variable domain, in which reference TRBV11-2 and TRBJ2-3 provide the parts outside the CDR3, is EAGVAQSPRYKIIEKRQSVAFWCNPISGHATLYWYQQILGQGPKLLIQFQNNGVVDDSQLPKDRFSAERLKGVDSTLKIQPAKLEDSAVYLCASSSDYLSTDTQYFGPGTRLTVL.

Concerning this clone itself: An end of the junction does not agree with germline; a read error may underlie this. The V gene is TRBV7-9, the J gene TRBJ2-2, with a tentative D call TRBD1 (6 bases). The V gene's germline CDR1 is SEHNR and CDR2 FQNEAQ (reference sequence). The CDR3 consists of 15 residues. As DNA, the CDR3 is TGCGCCAGCAGTCCCCGGGACACGAACACCGTGGAGCTGTTTTTT. It specifies CASSPRDTNTVELFF.

The chain uses TRBV19 and TRBJ1-2, with D possibly being TRBD1 (6 bases). Germline loops: CDR1 LNHDA, CDR2 SQIVND (reference sequence). The CDR3 length is 14 residues. The V and J ends lost 3 bases and 4 bases respectively, with 12 bases between them. CDR3 amino acids: CASSISDSFYGYTF. The CDR3 DNA reads TGTGCCAGTAGTATTTCGGACAGCTTCTATGGCTACACCTTC.

This clone was observed many times. One junction end does not reproduce the germline sequence, and a read error may be involved. The chain is built from TRBV7-9 and TRBJ1-5; possible D gene TRBD2, 5 bases. The DNA end lines up better with TRBJ2-3; the J call may be wrong. Germline lookup yields CDR1 SEHNR and CDR2 FQNEAQ (reference sequence). The CDR3 is 13 residues long. The CDR3 region has the DNA TGTGCCCGCAGCTTAGGAGGCAGAGAGCCCCAGTATTTT. Protein sequence: CARSLGGREPQYF.

The chain carries TRBV6-5 and TRBJ2-7; 10 bases are shared with TRBD2. The CDR3 totals 18 residues. The junction had 13 bases not matched to a gene; V was cut back by 4 bases and J by 1 base. From germline, CDR1 is MNHEY and CDR2 SVGAGI. The CDR3 coding sequence is TGTGCCAGCAGTTCCCTCCGGGTTAGCGGGGGGCAATCCTACGAGCAGTACTTC. It is translated as CASSSLRVSGGQSYEQYF.

This chain joins TRBV30 and TRBJ1-6; possibly TRBD1 for D (6 bases). CDR3 length: 14 amino acids. Trimming stripped 0 bases from V and 9 bases from J, with 12 bases between. CDR1 is GTSNPN and CDR2 is SVGIG in the germline V gene (reference sequence). CDR3 region: CAWSVGQGSSPLHF. CDR3 sequence (DNA): TGTGCCTGGAGTGTAGGGCAGGGGTCTTCACCCCTCCACTTT.

The sample holds a few counts of this clone. Because it lacks the conserved phenylalanine or tryptophan at the end, this CDR3 is likely a read error. The DNA is omitted, as the CDR3 cannot be located on it reliably, and the CDR3 follows TCRdb's listing. The chain uses TRBV10-3 and TRBJ2-2; the table's D call of TRBD2 was not tested on the DNA. Germline loops: CDR1 ENHRY, CDR2 SYGVKD. The CDR3 length is 15 residues, termini included. CDR3 residues: CAISDSTRDSGELSL.

As to this clone: Germline is not matched at one junction end, which may reflect a read error. V and J are TRBV24-1 and TRBJ2-5; D is possibly TRBD1 (7 bases). This CDR3 has 15 residues. The germline gives CDR1 KGHDR, CDR2 SFDVKD. The CDR3 DNA is TGTGCCACCAGTGCTCAGACAGGGCGGGAAGAGACCAAGTACTTC. This translates into CATSAQTGREETKYF.

This clone was observed at least ten times. The genes are TRBV7-6 and TRBJ1-2; TRBD1 might be the D (5 bases). Germline V gives CDR1 SGHVS, CDR2 FNYEAQ. The CDR3 runs 13 residues. Trimming removed 1 base from V and 8 bases from J, with 11 bases in between. The CDR3 reads CASSLGPGGGYTF. In DNA form, the CDR3 reads TGTGCCAGCAGCTTAGGCCCGGGGGGGGGCTACACCTTC.

Of note for this clone: This same CDR3 is encoded by further DNA sequences in the sample. The V and J genes are TRBV20-1 and TRBJ2-7; perhaps TRBD2 as D (5 bases). The CDR3 is 16 residues long. The V gene's germline CDR1 is DFQATT and CDR2 SNEGSKA (reference sequence). Trimming shortened V by 0 bases and J by 6 bases, and 21 bases separated the two germline ends. The CDR3 DNA reads TGCAGTGCTAGAGATCATCTAGCACTCGTACACTCCGAGCAGTACTTC. This gives the protein CSARDHLALVHSEQYF.

The gene calls are TRBV7-2 and TRBJ2-3; no definite D call. Between the trimmed V and J ends, which lost 3 bases and 7 bases, there was a span of 14 bases. Per germline, CDR1 SGHTA and CDR2 FQGNSA. The CDR3 has 14 residues. This CDR3 is CASSFAVVMNTQYF. CDR3 nucleotides: TGTGCCAGCAGCTTCGCGGTAGTCATGAATACGCAGTATTTT.

Ten or more counts support this clone. A read error may account for a junction end that differs from germline. The chain couples TRBV7-7 to TRBJ2-1, with D possibly TRBD2 on 5 matching bases. Looked up from germline, CDR1 is SSHAT and CDR2 is FNYEAQ (reference sequence). The CDR3 is 15 amino acids. The CDR3: CASSLGLASYNEQFF. The DNA for the CDR3 is TGTGCTAGCAGCTTAGGTCTAGCAAGCTACAATGAGCAGTTCTTC.

There are many counts of this clone. The chain recombines TRBV10-3 with TRBJ2-5; perhaps TRBD2 as D (6 bases). The CDR3 has 16 residues. Trimming pared 1 base from V and 4 bases from J, leaving 16 bases between. The germline CDR1 and CDR2 sequences are ENHRY and SYGVKD. CDR3 residues: CAISEFGTPKVETQYF. In DNA form, the CDR3 reads TGTGCCATCAGTGAGTTCGGGACTCCCAAGGTAGAGACCCAGTACTTC.

This clone was picked up many times. The V call is TRBV20-1, the J call TRBJ2-1; 11 bases align to TRBD2. The CDR3 contains 16 residues. Germline V gene data show CDR1 as DFQATT and CDR2 as SNEGSKA (reference sequence). V shed 0 bases and J 4 bases; nucleotides not matched to a gene: 5. The CDR3 region has the DNA TGCAGTGCTAGAGATACACTAGCGGGAGTATACAATGAGCAGTTCTTC. Translating gives CSARDTLAGVYNEQFF.

This clone is termed medium-sized (0.01 to 0.1%). The genes are TRBV2 and TRBJ2-7; 9 nucleotides line up with TRBD2. The CDR3 is 15 residues long. Germline V gives CDR1 SNHLY, CDR2 FYNNEI. V shed 7 bases, J shed 2 bases, and the junction held 9 bases outside the gene matches. As DNA, the CDR3 is TGTGCCAGCAAGGCGGGAGGGTTCGGTGCCTACGAGCAGTACTTC. As protein: CASKAGGFGAYEQYF.

This clone has more than one count but fewer than ten. The J gene is TRBJ1-1, the V gene TRBV12-3 or TRBV12-4; D is unclear. Trimming stripped 5 bases from V and 5 bases from J, with 12 bases between. CDR3 length: 13 amino acids. The CDR3 reads CASSRYRETEAFF. The CDR3 region has the DNA TGTGCCAGCAGTAGATACAGAGAGACTGAAGCTTTCTTT.

The sample holds many counts of this clone. A junction end diverges from the germline sequence, so it may reflect a read error. CDR3 coding DNA: TGCAGCGTTTCTCATCCCGGGACAGGGGACCACGAGCAGTGCTTC. Translation: CSVSHPGTGDHEQCF. V is TRBV29-1 and J is TRBJ2-7; 10 bases are a match to TRBD1. Germline V CDR1 and CDR2: SQVTM, ANQGSEA. CDR3 size: 15 residues.

This clone was detected ten times or more. This chain links TRBV4-1 with TRBJ2-6; D perhaps matches TRBD1 (5 bases). Trimming removed 5 bases from V and 2 bases from J, with 13 bases in between. The CDR3 runs 16 residues. CDR1 and CDR2 (germline): MGHRA, YSYEKL. This CDR3 reads CASSSPGFAGANVLTF. The CDR3 nucleotides read TGCGCCAGCAGCTCGCCAGGGTTCGCTGGGGCCAACGTCCTGACTTTC.

This clone was found many times. V usage is TRBV11-2 and J usage is TRBJ1-1; TRBD1 might be the D (6 bases). The CDR3 has 14 amino acids. CDR1 and CDR2 (germline): SGHAT, FQNNGV. V dropped 5 bases and J dropped 0 bases, with 10 bases sitting between them. The CDR3 loop reads CASSVGQMNTEAFF. CDR3 nucleotides: TGTGCCAGCAGCGTCGGACAGATGAACACTGAAGCTTTCTTT.

The rearrangement joins TRBV20-1 to TRBJ2-5, with D unresolved. The CDR3 has 14 residues. Germline assignment: CDR1 DFQATT and CDR2 SNEGSKA (reference sequence). CDR3 in DNA: TGCAGCCAGGAGACTCTCCAGTACAAAGAGACCCAGTACTTC. Amino acids: CSQETLQYKETQYF.